The 29 T cell receptor beta chains below come from one sample, sequenced in a study of human T cells and chemical hapten exposure. This sample's time point: pre-sensitization, week 0. Specified treatment: therapeutic diphenylcyclopropenone sensitization with weekly scalp DPC. TCRdb used MiXCR to reprocess the RACE reads, holding one entry per CDR3 protein. The sample records about 120,000 distinct CDR3 sequences, about 13% being singletons. The sequencing used whole blood, collected in connection with sensitization to the hapten diphenylcyclopropenone (DPC). The receptor source for this set is a woman aged 18-35 years with alopecia areata. Some clones in this sample may be carry-over from other donors' samples.

This clonotype has at least ten counts. The chain links TRBV7-2 to TRBJ2-3; weak D call: TRBD1 (6 bases). The germline gives CDR1 SGHTA, CDR2 FQGNSA. This CDR3 is built from 14 residues. V lost 0 bases, J lost 4 bases, and 8 bases lay in between. CDR3: CASSLAWGPDTQYF. DNA of the CDR3: TGTGCCAGCAGCTTAGCGTGGGGGCCAGATACGCAGTATTTT. Together with reference TRBV7-2 and TRBJ2-3, the CDR3 gives the full variable domain: GAGVSQSPSNKVTEKGKDVELRCDPISGHTALYWYRQSLGQGLEFLIYFQGNSAPDKSGLPSDRFSAERTGGSVSTLTIQRTQQEDSAVYLCASSLAWGPDTQYFGPGTRLTVL.

The sample holds a few counts of this clonotype. The CDR3 spells CASSLAGVYNQPQHF. The CDR3 nucleotides are TGTGCCAGCAGCTTAGCCGGGGTCTACAATCAGCCCCAGCATTTT. The chain couples TRBV11-2 to TRBJ1-5; D ambiguous. There are 15 residues in the CDR3. Trimming pared 1 base from V and 3 bases from J, leaving 10 bases between. Per the germline V gene, CDR1 is SGHAT and CDR2 is FQNNGV.

V and J are TRBV12-3 or TRBV12-4 and TRBJ1-3, with D uncertain. The CDR3 runs to 15 residues. Trimming removed 5 bases from V and 0 bases from J, with 11 bases in between. In nucleotides, the CDR3 is TGTGCCAGCAGTCCACCAGGAGTCTCTGGAAACACCATATATTTT. Amino acid sequence: CASSPPGVSGNTIYF.

Notes on this clonotype: Compared with germline, one end of the junction differs, possibly owing to a read error. This chain connects TRBV5-1 to TRBJ1-1; no reliable D call. The CDR3 extends over 14 amino acids. CDR1 is SGHRS, CDR2 YFSETQ, per germline. In nucleotides, the CDR3 is TGCACCAGCAGTCAAACGACATCGTCCCTTGAAGCTTTCTTT. It specifies CTSSQTTSSLEAFF.

This clonotype was observed at least ten times. This chain links TRBV27 with TRBJ2-1; TRBD2 is a possible D gene (6 bases). Germline-derived CDR1 and CDR2 are MNHEY and SMNVEV (reference sequence). This CDR3 has 14 residues. Between the trimmed V and J ends, which lost 6 bases and 0 bases, there was a span of 9 bases. The CDR3 bases are TGTGCCAGCAGGGCGGGGAGCTCCTACAATGAGCAGTTCTTC. Translation gives CASRAGSSYNEQFF.

The V call is TRBV6-5, the J call TRBJ2-2; maybe TRBD1 (5 bases). This CDR3 is 15 amino acids long. In germline, CDR1 is MNHEY, CDR2 SVGAGI. The germline V and J ends were trimmed by 2 bases and 1 base, with 8 bases remaining between them. The CDR3 DNA follows: TGTGCCAGCAGTTACGGGGCAGGGAACACCGGGGAGCTGTTTTTT. Translated, it gives CASSYGAGNTGELFF.

This sequence joins TRBV28 and TRBJ2-7; D not resolved. Germline V gene data show CDR1 as MDHEN and CDR2 as SYDVKM. This CDR3 contains 14 residues. V shed 7 bases and J shed 1 base, with 14 bases lying between them. This chain's CDR3 is CASNRARGSYEQYF. The CDR3 DNA sequence: TGTGCCAGCAATCGCGCAAGAGGATCCTACGAGCAGTACTTC.

This clonotype was counted at least ten times. The genes are TRBV5-6 and TRBJ2-1; the D gene is possibly TRBD2 (7 bases). The CDR3 consists of 16 residues. V lost 6 bases, J lost 0 bases, and 16 bases lay in between. Germline values: CDR1 SGHDT, CDR2 YYEEEE. The CDR3 DNA is TGTGCCAGCACCCCCGGCGCGGGGGCCTCCTACAATGAGCAGTTCTTC. As protein: CASTPGAGASYNEQFF.

This clonotype was detected a few times. The V and J genes are TRBV6-5 and TRBJ1-1; D is ambiguous. CDR1 MNHEY and CDR2 SVGAGI come from the germline V gene. The CDR3 has 15 amino acids. Trimming pared 2 bases from V and 0 bases from J, leaving 10 bases between. This CDR3 is CASSYEGILNTEAFF. The CDR3 DNA sequence: TGTGCCAGCAGTTACGAAGGGATCTTGAACACTGAAGCTTTCTTT.

At least ten counts were recorded for this clonotype. The chain recombines TRBV28 with TRBJ2-3; TRBD2 agrees at 8 bases. J was trimmed by 0 bases and V by 4 bases; bases with no gene match: 6. Germline loops: CDR1 MDHEN, CDR2 SYDVKM. This CDR3 is built from 16 residues. CDR3 loop: CASSSFSGASTDTQYF. The CDR3 coding sequence is TGTGCCAGCAGTTCGTTTAGCGGGGCTAGCACAGATACGCAGTATTTT.

This clonotype was seen at least ten times. The chain couples TRBV20-1 to TRBJ2-3; TRBD2 is a possible D gene (6 bases). Germline assignment: CDR1 DFQATT and CDR2 SNEGSKA (reference sequence). V was cut by 2 bases and J by 6 bases, with 15 bases left in between. The CDR3 is made up of 14 amino acids. The CDR3 is CSARRQTSADTQYF. CDR3 nucleotides: TGCAGTGCTAGACGGCAGACTAGTGCGGATACGCAGTATTTT.

This clonotype was detected a few times. This sequence joins TRBV2 and TRBJ1-5; D may be TRBD1 (5 bases). CDR3 length: 15 amino acids. V was shortened by 3 bases and J by 6 bases, with 15 bases between the two germline ends. Per the germline V gene, CDR1 is SNHLY and CDR2 is FYNNEI. The CDR3 region has the DNA TGTGCCAGCAGTGAGGGCAGGGAGGGTGCTCAGCCCCAGCATTTT. Protein sequence: CASSEGREGAQPQHF.

This clonotype was found a few times. The chain carries TRBV12-5 and TRBJ1-1, with D maybe TRBD1 (5 bases). CDR1 LGHNT and CDR2 FRNRAP come from the germline V gene. The CDR3 sequence is 12 residues long. Trimming stripped 1 base from V and 5 bases from J, with 5 bases between. The CDR3: CASGLGQTEAFF. The CDR3, as DNA: TGTGCTAGTGGTTTGGGACAGACTGAAGCTTTCTTT.

This clonotype was counted a few times. The chain has TRBV7-9 and TRBJ2-2; the D is unclear. The germline V gene has CDR1 SEHNR and CDR2 FQNEAQ (reference sequence). V shed 1 base and J shed 8 bases, with 11 bases lying between them. The CDR3 has 14 amino acids. The CDR3 DNA is TGTGCCAGCAGCTTAGTTCTTGGAAGAGGGGAGCTGTTTTTT. It codes for CASSLVLGRGELFF. The whole variable domain, remainder taken from reference TRBV7-9 and TRBJ2-2, is DTGVSQNPRHKITKRGQNVTFRCDPISEHNRLYWYRQTLGQGPEFLTYFQNEAQLEKSRLLSDRFSAERPKGSFSTLEIQRTEQGDSAMYLCASSLVLGRGELFFGEGSRLTVL.

This clonotype came up a few times. V is TRBV25-1 and J is TRBJ2-2, with 12 bases that match TRBD2. Trimming took 4 bases from V and 6 from J; bases not matched to a gene: 15. The CDR3 is made up of 19 amino acids. Looked up from germline, CDR1 is MGHDK and CDR2 is SYGVNS. CDR3 region: CASSGQGRPGLAGPGELFF. As DNA, the CDR3 is TGTGCCAGCAGTGGACAGGGGCGACCGGGACTAGCGGGTCCCGGGGAGCTGTTTTTT.

This clonotype occurred a few times. The rearrangement joins TRBV5-1 to TRBJ1-3, with D maybe TRBD1 (5 bases). V lost 3 bases and J lost 0, with 13 bases in between. CDR3 length: 16 residues. CDR1 SGHRS and CDR2 YFSETQ come from the germline V gene. The CDR3 spells CASSSGTEASGNTIYF. CDR3 sequence (DNA): TGCGCCAGCAGCTCGGGGACGGAAGCCTCTGGAAACACCATATATTTT.

This clonotype was observed many times. The V call is TRBV7-9, the J call TRBJ1-4; no definite D call. V lost 5 bases and J lost 6, with 13 bases in between. From germline, CDR1 is SEHNR and CDR2 FQNEAQ (reference sequence). The CDR3 loop spans 14 amino acids. Here the CDR3 reads CASSQRTGYEKLFF. In DNA form, the CDR3 reads TGTGCCAGCAGCCAAAGAACCGGTTATGAAAAACTGTTTTTT.

Ten or more counts support this clonotype. The V gene is TRBV6-1, the J gene TRBJ1-4; weak D call: TRBD1 (5 bases). The CDR3 is 14 residues long. CDR1 is MNHNS, CDR2 SASEGT, per germline. Trimming shortened V by 2 bases and J by 7 bases, and 11 bases separated the two germline ends. Here the CDR3 DNA reads TGTGCCAGCAGTGAACAGGGAGGAGGTGAAAAACTGTTTTTT. It specifies CASSEQGGGEKLFF.

This rearrangement joins TRBV10-3 to TRBJ1-3; 7 bases fit TRBD1. CDR1 and CDR2 from the germline V gene are ENHRY and SYGVKD. Trimming at V came to 6 bases and at J to 4 bases, leaving 9 bases not matched to a gene. The CDR3 totals 15 residues. CDR3 amino acids: CAISSNRGSGNTIYF. CDR3 bases: TGTGCCATCAGCTCGAACAGGGGCTCAGGAAACACCATATATTTT.

This clonotype was detected many times. The V and J genes are TRBV20-1 and TRBJ2-1; maybe TRBD2 (5 bases). The germline V and J ends were trimmed by 0 bases and 10 bases, with 7 bases remaining between them. This CDR3 has 11 residues. Germline CDR1 reads DFQATT; CDR2 reads SNEGSKA (reference sequence). CDR3 residues: CSAREASEQFF. The CDR3 DNA is TGCAGTGCTAGAGAGGCTAGCGAGCAGTTCTTC.

This chain uses TRBV20-1 with TRBJ2-5, with D perhaps TRBD2 (6 bases). The CDR3 has 15 amino acids. Germline loops: CDR1 DFQATT, CDR2 SNEGSKA (reference sequence). The V end lost 6 bases, the J end lost 4 bases, and 21 bases lay between the germline ends. Written as DNA, the CDR3 is TGCAGTGCCATAAGCCCTCGGGGGTCTGGAGAGACCCAGTACTTC. Its protein product is CSAISPRGSGETQYF.

In its sample, this clonotype was seen a few times. The rearrangement joins TRBV18 to TRBJ2-7, with D possibly being TRBD1 (6 bases). The CDR3 has 14 amino acids. Trimming took off 2 bases at V and 5 bases at J, with 13 bases between the two ends. Per germline, CDR1 KGHSH and CDR2 LQKENI. The CDR3: CASSPALGQNEQYF. CDR3 nucleotide sequence: TGTGCCAGCTCACCAGCGCTTGGACAGAACGAGCAGTACTTC.

This clonotype was seen only a few times. The genes are TRBV28 and TRBJ1-1, with a weak D call TRBD1 (5 bases). V gave up 7 bases and J gave up 5 bases, with 17 bases separating them. Germline CDR1 and CDR2: MDHEN and SYDVKM. The CDR3 is made up of 14 amino acids. The CDR3 loop reads CASTLVGRGTEAFF. Written as DNA, the CDR3 is TGTGCCAGCACCCTGGTGGGACGAGGGACTGAAGCTTTCTTT.

This sequence joins TRBV27 and TRBJ1-5, with D maybe TRBD1 (6 bases). This CDR3 is built from 13 residues. V was trimmed by 6 bases and J by 6 bases, leaving 12 bases between them. Germline values: CDR1 MNHEY, CDR2 SMNVEV (reference sequence). This CDR3 reads CASSMQGTQPQHF. The CDR3 nucleotides read TGTGCCAGCAGCATGCAGGGGACTCAGCCCCAGCATTTT.

This clonotype was counted a few times. The chain uses TRBV28 and TRBJ2-1, with 12 bases lining up with TRBD1. The CDR3 has 16 amino acids. V trimming: 2 bases; J trimming: 8 bases; junction bases outside the gene matches: 7. The germline CDR1 and CDR2 sequences are MDHEN and SYDVKM. The chain's CDR3 is CASSLIGTGGIDEQFF. For the CDR3, the DNA is TGTGCCAGCAGTTTAATCGGGACAGGGGGCATTGATGAGCAGTTCTTC. Drawing the rest from reference TRBV28 and TRBJ2-1, the complete variable domain is DVKVTQSSRYLVKRTGEKVFLECVQDMDHENMFWYRQDPGLGLRLIYFSYDVKMKEKGDIPEGYSVSREKKERFSLILESASTNQTSMYLCASSLIGTGGIDEQFFGPGTRLTVL.

This clonotype has just a few counts. The V call is TRBV7-2, the J call TRBJ1-2; D gene unclear. V was trimmed by 2 bases and J by 2 bases, leaving 6 bases between them. The germline gives CDR1 SGHTA, CDR2 FQGNSA. The CDR3 extends over 13 amino acids. CDR3 nucleotide sequence: TGTGCCAGCAGCTTATCACAAAACTATGGCTACACCTTC. It is translated as CASSLSQNYGYTF.

This clonotype was counted at least ten times. This chain connects TRBV7-8 to TRBJ2-7, with unresolved D. Germline V gene sequence: CDR1 SGHVS, CDR2 FQNEAQ. The CDR3 is 14 residues long. Between the trimmed V and J ends, which lost 0 bases and 3 bases, there was a span of 9 bases. The CDR3 region has the DNA TGTGCCAGCAGCTTAGCTGGTCTATACTACGAGCAGTACTTC. Its protein is CASSLAGLYYEQYF.

This clonotype was seen only a few times. The rearrangement uses TRBV7-3 and TRBJ2-2; D is perhaps TRBD2 (6 bases). The ends were cut back, 4 bases at V and 0 bases at J, with 18 bases in the middle. The CDR3 is made up of 18 amino acids. The germline gives CDR1 SGHTA, CDR2 FQGTGA. CDR3 DNA: TGTGCCAGCAGCTCATTCGCCGGGAGAGGGGCGAACACCGGGGAGCTGTTTTTT. Protein: CASSSFAGRGANTGELFF.

This clonotype was detected only a few times. The chain recombines TRBV30 with TRBJ1-1; 9 bases align to TRBD1. CDR3 length: 14 amino acids. Germline-derived CDR1 and CDR2 are GTSNPN and SVGIG (reference sequence). V was clipped by 4 bases and J by 3 bases; unmatched bases: 6. As DNA, the CDR3 is TGTGCCTGGATCCGGACAGGGGATTACACTGAAGCTTTCTTT. Its protein product is CAWIRTGDYTEAFF.